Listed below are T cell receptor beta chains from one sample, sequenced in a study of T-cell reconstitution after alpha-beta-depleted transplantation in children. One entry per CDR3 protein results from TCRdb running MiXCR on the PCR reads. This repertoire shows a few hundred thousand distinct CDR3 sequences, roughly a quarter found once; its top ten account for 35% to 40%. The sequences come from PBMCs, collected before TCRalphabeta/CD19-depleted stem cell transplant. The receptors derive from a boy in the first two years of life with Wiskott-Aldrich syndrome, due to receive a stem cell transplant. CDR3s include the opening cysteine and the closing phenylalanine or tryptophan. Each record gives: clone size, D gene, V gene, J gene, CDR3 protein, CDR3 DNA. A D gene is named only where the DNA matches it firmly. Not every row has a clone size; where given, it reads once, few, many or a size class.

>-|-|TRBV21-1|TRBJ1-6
CASSKARNSPLHF
TGTGCCAGCAGCAAAGCGCGGAATTCACCCCTCCACTTT
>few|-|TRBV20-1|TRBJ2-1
CSPGPSGANEQFF
TGCAGCCCCGGGCCCTCTGGGGCCAATGAGCAGTTCTTC
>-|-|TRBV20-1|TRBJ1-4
CSAPVSTNEKLFF
TGCAGTGCTCCTGTATCAACTAATGAAAAACTGTTTTTT
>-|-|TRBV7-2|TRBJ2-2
CASSLEIGELFF
TGTGCCAGCAGCTTAGAGATCGGGGAGCTGTTTTTT
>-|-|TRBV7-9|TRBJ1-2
CASSPGTSFLHGYTF
TGTGCCAGCAGCCCGGGGACCTCATTTCTCCATGGCTACACCTTC
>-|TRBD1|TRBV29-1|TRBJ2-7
CSVSDRGRAYEQYF
TGCAGCGTTTCGGACAGGGGGCGAGCCTACGAGCAGTACTTC
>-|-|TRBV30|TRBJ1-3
CAWSGVGRGNTIYF
TGTGCCTGGAGTGGTGTCGGGCGGGGAAACACCATATATTTT
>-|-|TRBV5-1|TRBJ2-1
CASSWGTTQSSYNEQFF
TGCGCCAGCAGCTGGGGGACAACCCAGAGCTCCTACAATGAGCAGTTCTTC
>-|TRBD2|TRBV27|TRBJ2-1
CASRRLAGELSFNEQFF
TGTGCCAGCAGGCGTCTAGCGGGAGAACTCTCCTTCAATGAGCAGTTCTTC
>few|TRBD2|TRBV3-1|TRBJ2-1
CASSPGLAGAAYNEQFF
TGTGCCAGCAGCCCCGGGCTAGCGGGAGCCGCCTACAATGAGCAGTTCTTC
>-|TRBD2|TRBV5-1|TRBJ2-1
CASTLTSGSINEQFF
TGCGCCAGCACCCTGACTAGCGGGAGTATCAATGAGCAGTTCTTC
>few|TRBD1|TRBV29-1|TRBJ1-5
CSVWTGDVGQPQHF
TGCAGCGTTTGGACAGGGGACGTTGGTCAGCCCCAGCATTTT
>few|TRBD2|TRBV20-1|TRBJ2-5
CSAHLLAGSQETQYF
TGCAGTGCTCACCTACTAGCGGGCAGCCAAGAGACCCAGTACTTC
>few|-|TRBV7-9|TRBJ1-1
CASSFTESRTEAFF
TGTGCCAGCAGCTTCACGGAGAGTAGGACTGAAGCTTTCTTT
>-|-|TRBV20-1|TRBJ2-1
CSAPDRSGGSNEQFF
TGCAGTGCGCCCGACAGGTCGGGGGGTTCGAATGAGCAGTTCTTC
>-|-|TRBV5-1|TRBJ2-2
CASSFWETGELFF
TGCGCCAGCAGCTTTTGGGAAACCGGGGAGCTGTTTTTT
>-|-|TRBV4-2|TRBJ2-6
CASSQDRKASGANVLTF
TGTGCCAGCAGCCAAGATCGGAAGGCCTCTGGGGCCAACGTCCTGACTTTC
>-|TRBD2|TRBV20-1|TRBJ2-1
CSARKRDAYNEQFF
TGCAGTGCTAGGAAGCGGGACGCCTACAATGAGCAGTTCTTC
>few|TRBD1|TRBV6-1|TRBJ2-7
CASSGQGAGEQYF
TGTGCCAGCAGTGGACAGGGGGCAGGCGAGCAGTACTTC
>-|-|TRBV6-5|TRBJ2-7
CASSWGQDLGEQYF
TGTGCCAGCAGTTGGGGGCAGGACTTGGGGGAGCAGTACTTC
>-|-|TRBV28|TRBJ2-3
CASLASTDTQYF
TGTGCCAGCCTGGCTAGCACAGATACGCAGTATTTT
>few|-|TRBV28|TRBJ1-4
CASSLGQFNEKLFF
TGTGCCAGCAGCCTCGGACAGTTTAATGAAAAACTGTTTTTT
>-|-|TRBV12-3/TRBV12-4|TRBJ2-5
CASSLNLLARGETQYF
TGTGCCAGCAGTTTAAATCTACTAGCAAGGGGAGAGACCCAGTACTTC
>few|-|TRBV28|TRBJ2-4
CASSSHPGTPSKNIQYF
TGTGCCAGCAGTTCGCATCCGGGCACCCCATCCAAAAACATTCAGTACTTC
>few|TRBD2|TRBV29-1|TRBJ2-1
CSAIAGGTYNEQFF
TGCAGCGCCATAGCGGGAGGAACCTACAATGAGCAGTTCTTC
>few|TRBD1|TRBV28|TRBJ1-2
CASSPPTGGHYGYTF
TGTGCCAGCAGTCCACCGACAGGGGGCCACTATGGCTACACCTTC
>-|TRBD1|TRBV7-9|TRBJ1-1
CASSRGTGSTEAFF
TGTGCCAGCAGCCGAGGGACAGGTAGCACTGAAGCTTTCTTT
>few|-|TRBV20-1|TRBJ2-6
CSAISGRDFGSGANVLTF
TGCAGTGCTATCTCCGGGCGGGACTTCGGCTCTGGGGCCAACGTCCTGACTTTC